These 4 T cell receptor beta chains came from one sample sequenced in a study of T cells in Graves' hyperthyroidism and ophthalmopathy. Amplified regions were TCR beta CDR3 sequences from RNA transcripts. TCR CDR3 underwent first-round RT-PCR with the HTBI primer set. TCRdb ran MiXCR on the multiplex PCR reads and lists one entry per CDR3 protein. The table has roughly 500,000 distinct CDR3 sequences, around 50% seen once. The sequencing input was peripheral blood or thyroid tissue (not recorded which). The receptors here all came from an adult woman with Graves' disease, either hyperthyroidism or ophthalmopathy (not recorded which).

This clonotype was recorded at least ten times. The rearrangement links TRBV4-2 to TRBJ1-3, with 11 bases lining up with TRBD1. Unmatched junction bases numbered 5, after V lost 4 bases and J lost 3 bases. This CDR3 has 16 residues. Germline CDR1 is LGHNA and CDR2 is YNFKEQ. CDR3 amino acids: CASSRGQGALGNTIYF. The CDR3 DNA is TGTGCCAGCAGCCGTGGACAGGGGGCGCTTGGAAACACCATATATTTT.

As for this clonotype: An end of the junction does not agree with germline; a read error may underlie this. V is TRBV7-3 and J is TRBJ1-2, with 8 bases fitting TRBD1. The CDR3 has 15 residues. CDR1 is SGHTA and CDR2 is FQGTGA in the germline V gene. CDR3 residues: CASSLAGQALYGYTF. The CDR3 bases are TGTGCTAGCAGCTTAGCGGGACAGGCTCTCTATGGCTACACCTTC.

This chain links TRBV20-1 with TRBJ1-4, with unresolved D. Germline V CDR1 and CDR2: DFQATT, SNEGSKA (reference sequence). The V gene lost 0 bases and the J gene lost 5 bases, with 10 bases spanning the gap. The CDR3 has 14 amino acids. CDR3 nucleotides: TGCAGTGCTAGAGAAGAGATTGTGAATGAAAAACTGTTTTTT. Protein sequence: CSAREEIVNEKLFF.

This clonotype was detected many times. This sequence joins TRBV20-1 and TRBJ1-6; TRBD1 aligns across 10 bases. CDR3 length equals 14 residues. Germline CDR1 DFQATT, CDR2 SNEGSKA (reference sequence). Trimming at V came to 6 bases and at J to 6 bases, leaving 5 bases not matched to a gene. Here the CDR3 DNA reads TGCAGTGCCGTAGGGACAGGGGTTAATTCACCCCTCCACTTT. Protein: CSAVGTGVNSPLHF.